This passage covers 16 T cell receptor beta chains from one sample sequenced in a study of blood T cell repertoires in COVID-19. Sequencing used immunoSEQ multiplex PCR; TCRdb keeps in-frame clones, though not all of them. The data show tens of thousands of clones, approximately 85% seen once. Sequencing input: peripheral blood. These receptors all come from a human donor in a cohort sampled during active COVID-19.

The CDR3 is CASSRSTVLDSPLHF. Written as DNA, the CDR3 is TGCGCCAGCAGCCGATCTACGGTCTTGGATTCACCCCTCCACTTT. The chain has TRBV4-1 and TRBJ1-6; D call uncertain. This CDR3 has 15 amino acids. CDR1 MGHRA and CDR2 YSYEKL come from the germline V gene. The V end lost 4 bases, the J end lost 8 bases, and 15 bases lay between the germline ends.

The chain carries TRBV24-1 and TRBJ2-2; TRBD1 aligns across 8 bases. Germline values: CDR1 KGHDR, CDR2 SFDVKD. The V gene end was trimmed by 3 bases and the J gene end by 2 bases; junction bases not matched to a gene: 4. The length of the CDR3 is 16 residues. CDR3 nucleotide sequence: TGTGCCACCAGTGATGATGGACAGGGAAACACCGGGGAGCTGTTTTTT. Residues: CATSDDGQGNTGELFF.

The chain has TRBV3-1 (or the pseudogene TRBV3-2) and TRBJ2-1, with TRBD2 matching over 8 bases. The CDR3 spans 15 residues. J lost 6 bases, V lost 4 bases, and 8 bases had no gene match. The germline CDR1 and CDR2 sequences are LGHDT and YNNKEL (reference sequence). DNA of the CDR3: TGTGCCAGCAGCCCTCCGGGACTAGGTATCAATGAGCAGTTCTTC. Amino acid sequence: CASSPPGLGINEQFF.

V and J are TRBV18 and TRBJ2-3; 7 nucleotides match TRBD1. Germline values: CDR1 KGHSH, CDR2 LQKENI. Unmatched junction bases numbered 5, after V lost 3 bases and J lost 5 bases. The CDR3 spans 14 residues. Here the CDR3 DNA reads TGTGCCAGCTCACCCGGGCAGGGGGAAGATACGCAGTATTTT. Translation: CASSPGQGEDTQYF.

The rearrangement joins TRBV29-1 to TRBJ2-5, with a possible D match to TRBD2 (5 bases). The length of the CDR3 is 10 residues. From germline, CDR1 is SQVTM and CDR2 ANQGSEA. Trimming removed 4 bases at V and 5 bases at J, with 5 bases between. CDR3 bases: TGCAGCGTTGCGGGGGAGACCCAGTACTTC. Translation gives CSVAGETQYF.

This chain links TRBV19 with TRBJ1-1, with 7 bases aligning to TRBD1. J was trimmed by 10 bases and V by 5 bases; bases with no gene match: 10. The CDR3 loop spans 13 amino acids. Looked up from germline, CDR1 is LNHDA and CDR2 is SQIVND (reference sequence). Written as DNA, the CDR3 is TGTGCCAGTAGTGCAAACAGGGGTGGCGGAGCTTTCTTT. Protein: CASSANRGGGAFF.

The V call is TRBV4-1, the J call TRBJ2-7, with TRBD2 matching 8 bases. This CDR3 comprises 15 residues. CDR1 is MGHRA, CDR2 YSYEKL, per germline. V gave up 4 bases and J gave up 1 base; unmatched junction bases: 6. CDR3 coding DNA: TGCGCCAGCAGCCCCGATAGCGGGGAATCCTACGAGCAGTACTTC. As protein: CASSPDSGESYEQYF.

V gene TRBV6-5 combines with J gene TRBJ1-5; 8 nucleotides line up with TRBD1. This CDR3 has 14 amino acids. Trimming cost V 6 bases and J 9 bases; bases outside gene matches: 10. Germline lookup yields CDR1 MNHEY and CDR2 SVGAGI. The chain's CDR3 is CASSRQGPDGPQHF. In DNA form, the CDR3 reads TGTGCCAGCAGCCGACAGGGGCCTGATGGGCCCCAGCATTTT.

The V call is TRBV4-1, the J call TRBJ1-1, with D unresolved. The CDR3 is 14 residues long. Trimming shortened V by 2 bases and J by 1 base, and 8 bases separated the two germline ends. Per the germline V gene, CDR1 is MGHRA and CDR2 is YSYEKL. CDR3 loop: CASSQNQANTEAFF. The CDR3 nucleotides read TGCGCCAGCAGCCAAAATCAGGCGAACACTGAAGCTTTCTTT.

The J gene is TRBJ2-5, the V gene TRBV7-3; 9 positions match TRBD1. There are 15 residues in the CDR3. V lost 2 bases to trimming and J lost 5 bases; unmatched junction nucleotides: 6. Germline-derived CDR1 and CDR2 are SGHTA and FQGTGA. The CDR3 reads CASSLGTGSHETQYF. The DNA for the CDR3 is TGTGCCAGCAGCTTAGGGACAGGGAGTCACGAGACCCAGTACTTC.

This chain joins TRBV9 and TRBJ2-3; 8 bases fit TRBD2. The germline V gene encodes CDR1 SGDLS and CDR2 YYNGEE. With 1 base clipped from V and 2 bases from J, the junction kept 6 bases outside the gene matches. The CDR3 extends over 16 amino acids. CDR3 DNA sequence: TGTGCCAGCAGCGTAAATAGACTAGCGTACACAGATACGCAGTATTTT. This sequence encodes CASSVNRLAYTDTQYF.

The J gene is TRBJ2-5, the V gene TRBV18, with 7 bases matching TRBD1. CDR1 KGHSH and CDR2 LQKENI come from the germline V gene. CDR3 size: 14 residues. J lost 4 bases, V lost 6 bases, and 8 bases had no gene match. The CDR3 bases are TGTGCCAGCTCCCGAGAGGGGGCCGGAGAGACCCAGTACTTC. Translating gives CASSREGAGETQYF.

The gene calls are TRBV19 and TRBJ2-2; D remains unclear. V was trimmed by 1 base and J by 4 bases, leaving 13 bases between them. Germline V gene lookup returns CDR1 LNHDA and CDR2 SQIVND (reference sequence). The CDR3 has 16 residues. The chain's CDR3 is CASSIAPGLVTGELFF. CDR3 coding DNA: TGTGCCAGTAGTATAGCCCCGGGTTTGGTCACCGGGGAGCTGTTTTTT.

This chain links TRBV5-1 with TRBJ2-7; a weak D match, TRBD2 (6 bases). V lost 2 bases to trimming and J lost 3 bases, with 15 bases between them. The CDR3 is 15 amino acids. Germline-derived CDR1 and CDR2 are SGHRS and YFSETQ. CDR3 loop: CASSLGGVGSYEQYF. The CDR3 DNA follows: TGCGCCAGCAGCTTAGGAGGGGTTGGGAGCTACGAGCAGTACTTC.

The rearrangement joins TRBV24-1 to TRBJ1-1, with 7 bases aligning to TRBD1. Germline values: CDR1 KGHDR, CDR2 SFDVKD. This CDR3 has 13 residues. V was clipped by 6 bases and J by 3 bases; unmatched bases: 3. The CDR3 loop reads CATSRQGYTEAFF. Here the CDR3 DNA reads TGTGCCACCAGTCGACAGGGCTACACTGAAGCTTTCTTT.

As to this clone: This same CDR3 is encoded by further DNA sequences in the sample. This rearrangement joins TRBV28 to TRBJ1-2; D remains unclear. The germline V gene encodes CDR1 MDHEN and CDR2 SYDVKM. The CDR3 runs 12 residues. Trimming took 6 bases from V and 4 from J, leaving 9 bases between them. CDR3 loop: CASSLRGYGYTF. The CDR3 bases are TGTGCCAGCAGCCTTCGGGGCTATGGCTACACCTTC.